One sample yielded the 21 T cell receptor beta chains listed below, sequenced in a study of blood T cell repertoires in COVID-19. Clones were read by immunoSEQ multiplex PCR, and TCRdb kept only the in-frame ones, dropping some. This sample has fewer than 200,000 clones, with around 85% found just once. Sequencing was performed on peripheral blood. The receptor set was obtained from a man in his 70s with active or convalescent COVID-19.

The chain carries TRBV7-2 and TRBJ2-1; TRBD1 aligns across 8 bases. This CDR3 contains 15 residues. The V and J ends lost 1 base and 6 bases, in that order; junction bases with no gene match: 5. Germline lookup yields CDR1 SGHTA and CDR2 FQGNSA. The CDR3 reads CASSLGDRGGNEQFF. CDR3 nucleotide sequence: TGTGCCAGCAGCTTAGGCGACAGGGGTGGCAATGAGCAGTTCTTC.

The chain employs TRBV6-2 or TRBV6-3 and TRBJ1-1; perhaps TRBD1 as D (5 bases). CDR1 and CDR2 (germline): MNHEY, SVGEGT. V was shortened by 6 bases and J by 3 bases, with 11 bases between the two germline ends. The CDR3 runs to 13 residues. The CDR3 DNA reads as TGTGCCAGCAGCTGGACAACCTACACTGAAGCTTTCTTT. Translating gives CASSWTTYTEAFF.

This sequence joins TRBV12-3 or TRBV12-4 and TRBJ1-1; D perhaps matches TRBD1 (5 bases). This CDR3 has 13 residues. The V end was cut by 5 bases, the J end by 5 bases, with 12 bases between. The CDR3, as DNA: TGTGCCAGCAGTGCCCATAGGGGAACTGAAGCTTTCTTT. Its protein is CASSAHRGTEAFF.

The chain employs TRBV7-2 and TRBJ1-4; D might be TRBD1 (6 bases). The CDR3 is 15 amino acids. Trimming pared 4 bases from V and 3 bases from J, leaving 12 bases between. CDR1 is SGHTA and CDR2 is FQGNSA in the germline V gene. The CDR3 DNA is TGTGCCAGCAGCTCTAACGGGACACCTAATGAAAAACTGTTTTTT. It is translated as CASSSNGTPNEKLFF.

The chain employs TRBV19 and TRBJ2-3; TRBD2 aligns across 11 bases. Germline-derived CDR1 and CDR2 are LNHDA and SQIVND (reference sequence). The J segment lost 4 bases and the V segment lost 6 bases, leaving 18 bases of the junction unmatched. This CDR3 has 19 residues. The CDR3: CASSRRGRNSGREADTQYF. In DNA form, the CDR3 reads TGTGCCAGTAGCCGGCGGGGGAGGAATAGCGGGAGGGAGGCAGATACGCAGTATTTT.

The chain recombines TRBV11-2 with TRBJ2-1; 14 bases map to TRBD2. Germline CDR1 reads SGHAT; CDR2 reads FQNNGV. CDR3 length: 15 residues. J was trimmed by 10 bases and V by 3 bases; bases with no gene match: 5. CDR3 in DNA: TGTGCCAGCAGCTTTACGACTAGCGGGGGGGCCGAGCAGTTCTTC. This translates into CASSFTTSGGAEQFF.

This clone was observed a few times. The chain links TRBV6-2 or TRBV6-3 to TRBJ1-1; 8 bases agree with TRBD1. V was pared by 4 bases and J by 4 bases, with 5 bases of the junction left unmatched. The germline V gene encodes CDR1 MNHEY and CDR2 SVGEGT. The CDR3 contains 14 residues. CDR3 in amino acids: CASSFGQGATEAFF. CDR3 in DNA: TGTGCCAGCAGTTTCGGACAGGGAGCCACTGAAGCTTTCTTT.

This clone was detected a few times. The chain couples TRBV6-2 or TRBV6-3 to TRBJ2-1; no reliable D call. The CDR3 spans 13 residues. Germline V gene lookup returns CDR1 MNHEY and CDR2 SVGEGT. V was trimmed by 6 bases and J by 8 bases, leaving 14 bases between them. CDR3 amino acids: CASSILGSYEQFF. The CDR3 DNA reads TGTGCCAGCAGCATACTCGGTAGCTATGAGCAGTTCTTC.

The rearrangement links TRBV27 to TRBJ2-2; 8 positions agree with TRBD1. V lost 6 bases, J lost 3 bases, and 15 bases stayed unmatched. This CDR3 contains 18 residues. Germline lookup yields CDR1 MNHEY and CDR2 SMNVEV (reference sequence). CDR3 sequence: CASSPAVQGVSYTGELFF. CDR3 DNA sequence: TGTGCCAGCAGCCCTGCCGTACAGGGGGTGTCGTACACCGGGGAGCTGTTTTTT.

This chain uses TRBV7-3 with TRBJ1-3; D is perhaps TRBD1 (5 bases). V lost 2 bases, J lost 7 bases, and 9 bases lay in between. Germline V lookup: CDR1 SGHTA, CDR2 FQGTGA. The CDR3 runs 13 residues. CDR3 loop: CASSLRSGNTIYF. The DNA of the CDR3 is TGTGCCAGCAGCTTACGCTCAGGGAACACCATATATTTT.

This clone was found once. The gene calls are TRBV5-4 and TRBJ1-2; D gene uncertain. Trimming pared 0 bases from V and 6 bases from J, leaving 9 bases between. Germline lookup yields CDR1 SGHNT and CDR2 YYREEE (reference sequence). This CDR3 contains 13 residues. The CDR3 loop reads CASSLGGRDGYTF. CDR3 DNA: TGTGCCAGCAGCTTGGGTGGGAGGGATGGCTACACCTTC. Full variable domain (outside the CDR3, taken from reference TRBV5-4 and TRBJ1-2): ETGVTQSPTHLIKTRGQQVTLRCSSQSGHNTVSWYQQALGQGPQFIFQYYREEENGRGNFPPRFSGLQFPNYSSELNVNALELDDSALYLCASSLGGRDGYTFGSGTRLTVV.

The gene calls are TRBV24-1 and TRBJ1-1; TRBD1 matches at 10 bases. Unmatched junction bases numbered 4, after V lost 7 bases and J lost 6 bases. CDR1 and CDR2 from the germline V gene are KGHDR and SFDVKD. The CDR3 consists of 13 residues. CDR3: CATRGTGVAEAFF. The CDR3 DNA reads TGTGCCACCAGGGGGACAGGGGTAGCTGAAGCTTTCTTT.

The rearrangement uses TRBV5-6 and TRBJ1-1, with a possible D match to TRBD1 (6 bases). Deletions cut 1 base from V and 4 bases from J, with 8 bases between. The CDR3 is 13 amino acids. Germline CDR1 SGHDT, CDR2 YYEEEE. As DNA, the CDR3 is TGTGCCAGCAGCTTGCTACAGGGCACTGAAGCTTTCTTT. Protein: CASSLLQGTEAFF.

V gene TRBV10-1 combines with J gene TRBJ2-1, with 11 bases matching TRBD2. The junction had 8 bases not matched to a gene; V was cut back by 4 bases and J by 0 bases. The CDR3 spans 18 residues. Germline loops: CDR1 WNHNN, CDR2 SYGVQD (reference sequence). CDR3 in amino acids: CASSGKTSGDSSYNEQFF. The DNA of the CDR3 is TGCGCCAGCAGTGGGAAGACTAGCGGGGATAGCTCCTACAATGAGCAGTTCTTC.

The chain couples TRBV7-2 to TRBJ2-2; possible D gene TRBD2, 6 bases. Germline V gene sequence: CDR1 SGHTA, CDR2 FQGNSA. Between the trimmed V and J ends, which lost 6 bases and 0 bases, there was a span of 14 bases. The CDR3 runs 16 residues. The CDR3 coding sequence is TGTGCCAGCAGAGGAGGGGACTCCCCGAACACCGGGGAGCTGTTTTTT. It translates to CASRGGDSPNTGELFF.

The chain employs TRBV19 and TRBJ2-1, with 10 bases lining up with TRBD1. This CDR3 spans 20 amino acids. V lost 8 bases to trimming and J lost 0 bases; unmatched junction nucleotides: 19. The germline V gene has CDR1 LNHDA and CDR2 SQIVND (reference sequence). DNA for the CDR3: TGTGCCAGTCGAGGAGGGGTGGCGGGACAGGGGATCTACTCCTACAATGAGCAGTTCTTC. Translated: CASRGGVAGQGIYSYNEQFF.

This chain joins TRBV6-5 and TRBJ1-6; 7 bases agree with TRBD1. This CDR3 is built from 16 residues. Per germline, CDR1 MNHEY and CDR2 SVGAGI. V trimming: 0 bases; J trimming: 13 bases; junction bases outside the gene matches: 12. The CDR3 nucleotides are TGTGCCAGCAGTTACTCAACAGGGGAGCCCCGATATCCCCTCCACTTT. Translating it yields CASSYSTGEPRYPLHF.

The chain couples TRBV6-5 to TRBJ2-3; 9 bases fit TRBD2. Looked up from germline, CDR1 is MNHEY and CDR2 is SVGAGI. V shed 7 bases, J shed 3 bases, and the junction held 8 bases outside the gene matches. The CDR3 totals 15 residues. In DNA, the CDR3 is TGTGCCAGCATCCGAATACTAGCGGGTACAGATACGCAGTATTTT. Its translation: CASIRILAGTDTQYF.

The chain is built from TRBV5-8 and TRBJ2-3; D gene unclear. V lost 0 bases to trimming and J lost 2 bases, with 10 bases between them. The CDR3 loop spans 15 amino acids. Germline V CDR1 and CDR2: SGHTS, YDEGEE. CDR3 DNA: TGTGCCAGCAGCTTGGGGCCCCGATACACAGATACGCAGTATTTT. It is translated as CASSLGPRYTDTQYF.

Only a few counts were recorded for this clone. The genes are TRBV7-2 and TRBJ2-7; 10 bases line up with TRBD2. The trim removed 2 bases at V and 5 bases at J, leaving 6 bases unmatched. This CDR3 comprises 15 residues. Germline CDR1 reads SGHTA; CDR2 reads FQGNSA. CDR3 in amino acids: CASSLTLAGGHEQYF. CDR3 coding DNA: TGTGCCAGCAGCTTAACGTTAGCGGGAGGCCACGAGCAGTACTTC.

The gene calls are TRBV29-1 and TRBJ2-2, with a weak D call TRBD1 (5 bases). Germline lookup yields CDR1 SQVTM and CDR2 ANQGSEA. Deletions cut 2 bases from V and 7 bases from J, with 11 bases between. The CDR3 has 13 amino acids. The CDR3 protein is CSVERRQFGELFF. The CDR3, as DNA: TGCAGCGTTGAACGACGACAGTTCGGGGAGCTGTTTTTT.